This T cell receptor beta chain was documented in a study of blood T cell repertoires in COVID-19. As for the study in general: PBMCs, B-cell-depleted T cells, or T cells were the source of the cDNA or gDNA that made up the material.

CDR1 is SGHNT, CDR2 YYREEE, per germline (reference sequence). There are 12 residues in the CDR3. Comments on this clone: At one end the junction does not follow the germline gene, possibly because of a read error.

Per the study methods: Researchers report that nucleated cell counts were estimated from reference gene primer amplification. The assay was immunoSEQ multiplex PCR, and TCRdb's table has in-frame clones only and misses some. The V and J calls and clone size were taken over from that table, and D and trimming were inferred from the DNA. There are around 480,000 clones in the sample; around 90% occur only once, and around 0.64% lies in the top ten. Cohort placement rested on clinical history that participants reported themselves. The TCR was taken from a woman under 30 who had recovered from COVID-19. The sequencing input was PBMCs or T cells enriched from blood (not recorded which). This chain links TRBV5-4 with TRBJ2-3; tentative D call: TRBD2 (5 bases). Here the CDR3 reads CASSSTEGTRNF. CDR3 nucleotide sequence: TGTGCCAGCAGCTCTACCGAGGGCACCAGAAATTTT.